These T cell receptor beta chains were read from a single sample in a study of cytomegalovirus exposure and HLA in healthy donors. Only in-frame clones appear in the TCRdb table, and some are missing; sequencing was by immunoSEQ multiplex PCR. The data show 250,000 or so clones, around nine tenths seen once. Sequencing was done on a sample of PBMCs. Source of these receptors: a girl under 10 years old in good health and CMV-seronegative. CDR3s include the opening cysteine and the closing phenylalanine or tryptophan.

j_gene | v_gene | CDR3aa
TRBJ1-6 | TRBV15 | CATSRDQREVGPLHF
TRBJ2-5 | TRBV27 | CATTGDQETQYF
TRBJ2-7 | TRBV6-5 | CASSYGGTYEQYF
TRBJ1-2 | TRBV28 | CASSLEGRRIYGYTF
TRBJ2-2 | TRBV19 | CASSGRGGLTGELFF
TRBJ2-7 | TRBV6-1 | CASSESVVSGAYEQYF
TRBJ2-7 | TRBV6-1 | CASRTGAPTYEQYF
TRBJ2-2 | TRBV11-3 | CASSLGSLADTGELFF
TRBJ1-2 | TRBV27 | CASSLSGDGYTF
TRBJ2-1 | TRBV23-1 | CASIRTATLEQFF
TRBJ2-1 | TRBV12-5 | CASGLVAAYNEQFF
TRBJ1-2 | TRBV11-2 | CASTPGTGDYGYTF
TRBJ2-3 | TRBV7-2 | CASTLGRDYPTDTQYF
TRBJ2-6 | TRBV9 | CASSDPGSGANVLTF
TRBJ1-2 | TRBV29-1 | CSVEDGDRGSYTF
TRBJ1-1 | TRBV6-1 | CASRYTNTEAFF
TRBJ1-6 | TRBV14 | CASSQEFGQAYNSPLHF
TRBJ2-7 | TRBV10-3 | CAIRAASSDYEQYF
TRBJ1-1 | TRBV18 | CASSPRRQTYTEAFF
TRBJ2-2 | TRBV20-1 | CSASQLGELFF
TRBJ2-7 | TRBV11-2 | CASSSGTSGSYEQYF
TRBJ2-3 | TRBV27 | CASSEGADTQYF
TRBJ2-3 | TRBV5-1 | CASSPLTSGSGDTQYF
TRBJ2-2 | TRBV4-2 | CASSQELAGAGTGELFF
TRBJ2-2 | TRBV28 | CASSPGPSMAGELFF
TRBJ2-3 | TRBV6-1 | CASKTSVHTDTQYF
TRBJ1-4 | TRBV5-8 | CASSYSRTGLNEKLFF
TRBJ2-7 | TRBV5-1 | CASSSSGTPYEQYF
TRBJ1-4 | TRBV7-9 | CASSLAGTTGKLFF
TRBJ2-1 | TRBV6-5 | CASSYSRGPLDEQFF
TRBJ2-3 | TRBV10-3 | CAISERGDNTDTQYF
TRBJ2-7 | TRBV19 | CASSIGDRGYIYEQYF
TRBJ1-2 | TRBV6-5 | CASRQTGYGYTF
TRBJ2-5 | TRBV2 | CASREREKGETQYF
TRBJ2-7 | TRBV5-4 | CASSLSGQGRSYEQYF
TRBJ1-1 | TRBV28 | CASKRGGLNTEAFF
TRBJ1-5 | TRBV19 | CASEDRAGVQPQHF
TRBJ2-7 | TRBV7-9 | CASSLALGSASSYEQYF
TRBJ2-1 | TRBV5-6 | CASSWLNSEEQFF
TRBJ2-3 | TRBV10-3 | CAISERGLAGGSTDTQYF